A single TCR beta chain is shown here with its context. This specimen comes from a study of technical replicates of blood from a few donors. Some clones are missing from TCRdb's copy, which holds only in-frame ones; the method was immunoSEQ multiplex PCR. This table has about 97,000 clones, 95% to 96% appearing once. Germline CDR1 is SGHRS and CDR2 is YFSETQ. The CDR3 extends over 14 amino acids. J gave up 5 bases and V 2 bases, and 6 bases lay outside the gene matches. Specimen: T cells isolated from PBMCs. The clonotype was recovered from a human donor in good health. The V and J genes are TRBV5-1 and TRBJ1-2, with 7 bases aligning to TRBD1. This CDR3 reads CASSLGQEGYGYTF. The CDR3 bases are TGCGCCAGCAGCTTAGGACAGGAGGGGTATGGCTACACCTTC.